What follows are 14 T cell receptor beta chains derived from one specimen sequenced in a study of T cell changes during pregnancy in multiple sclerosis. Data came from immunoSEQ multiplex PCR; TCRdb stores just in-frame clones and leaves some out. This sample has 20,000 to 25,000 clones; 70% to 90% occur once, and the top ten carry about 1.1%. Sequenced material: CD4+ T cells from peripheral blood mononuclear cells, taken in the first trimester of pregnancy. These receptors all stem from a female donor in good health, enrolled as a control in a pregnancy study.

The rearrangement links TRBV6-6 to TRBJ1-5; maybe TRBD1 (6 bases). CDR3 size: 13 residues. With 7 bases removed from V and 10 bases from J, the gap between germline ends came to 17 bases. CDR1 MNHNY and CDR2 SVGAGI come from the germline V gene (reference sequence). This CDR3 is CASTQGSTDPQHF. For the CDR3, the DNA is TGTGCCAGCACTCAGGGGTCGACAGACCCCCAGCATTTT.

This chain connects TRBV6-5 to TRBJ2-5, with 8 bases aligning to TRBD2. The CDR3 has 12 residues. Germline CDR1 MNHEY, CDR2 SVGAGI. CDR3: CTTLGGAGTQYF. For the CDR3, the DNA is TGTACAACGCTCGGGGGGGCCGGGACCCAGTACTTC.

The chain has TRBV4-3 and TRBJ1-5; 7 positions agree with TRBD1. From germline, CDR1 is LGHNA and CDR2 YSLEER. This CDR3 is built from 16 residues. V trimming: 4 bases; J trimming: 3 bases; junction bases outside the gene matches: 9. The DNA for the CDR3 is TGCGCCAGCAGCCCGGGCAGGGGGAGTGACAATCAGCCCCAGCATTTT. Protein: CASSPGRGSDNQPQHF.

This chain uses TRBV5-1 with TRBJ2-3, with no clear D. CDR1 is SGHRS, CDR2 YFSETQ, per germline. Trimming stripped 4 bases from V and 1 base from J, with 13 bases between. CDR3 length equals 15 residues. CDR3 in amino acids: CASSLTTQGTDTQYF. CDR3 bases: TGCGCCAGCAGCCTCACTACACAAGGCACAGATACGCAGTATTTT.

The V call is TRBV10-1, the J call TRBJ1-2; D gene uncertain. This CDR3 is built from 15 residues. Germline loops: CDR1 WNHNN, CDR2 SYGVQD (reference sequence). Trimming removed 5 bases at V and 4 bases at J, with 17 bases between. This chain's CDR3 is CASSSTVRKTYGYTF. The CDR3 DNA sequence: TGCGCCAGCAGTAGTACAGTGCGAAAGACCTATGGCTACACCTTC.

The rearrangement joins TRBV27 to TRBJ2-7; TRBD1 agrees at 11 bases. Trimming at V came to 3 bases and at J to 4 bases, leaving 5 bases not matched to a gene. The CDR3 loop spans 15 amino acids. In germline, CDR1 is MNHEY, CDR2 SMNVEV (reference sequence). The CDR3 DNA reads TGTGCCAGCAGTTTTTGGACAGGGGGCATATACGAGCAGTACTTC. This gives the protein CASSFWTGGIYEQYF.

The chain combines TRBV6-5 with TRBJ2-7, with TRBD1 matching 11 bases. V trimming: 5 bases; J trimming: 2 bases; junction bases outside the gene matches: 2. This CDR3 region has 14 residues. CDR1 MNHEY and CDR2 SVGAGI come from the germline V gene. Written as DNA, the CDR3 is TGTGCCAGCAGTCGGACAGGGGGCCCCTACGAGCAGTACTTC. This codes for CASSRTGGPYEQYF.

This sequence joins TRBV15 and TRBJ1-5, with D tentatively TRBD1 (6 bases). This CDR3 is built from 14 residues. Germline CDR1 is LNHNV and CDR2 is YYDKDF (reference sequence). Trimming took off 2 bases at V and 7 bases at J, with 12 bases between the two ends. CDR3 coding DNA: TGTGCCACCAGCAGATCAGGGGTAAGGCAGCCCCAGCATTTT. The encoded protein is CATSRSGVRQPQHF.

The chain has TRBV6-6 and TRBJ1-1, with TRBD1 identical over 7 bases. Germline lookup yields CDR1 MNHNY and CDR2 SVGAGI (reference sequence). The CDR3 runs to 13 residues. J lost 6 bases, V lost 6 bases, and 7 bases had no gene match. The CDR3 spells CASSLNRGPEAFF. CDR3 DNA sequence: TGTGCCAGCAGCCTAAACAGGGGCCCTGAAGCTTTCTTT.

This clone has just one count. V gene TRBV7-3 combines with J gene TRBJ1-2, with 8 bases that match TRBD1. The J segment lost 7 bases and the V segment lost 3 bases, leaving 4 bases of the junction unmatched. The CDR3 runs 13 residues. The germline CDR1 and CDR2 sequences are SGHTA and FQGTGA. CDR3 coding DNA: TGTGCCAGCAGCTTCGACAGGGGTATTGGCTACACCTTC. Its protein product is CASSFDRGIGYTF.

The CDR3 protein is CASSLRSGTNREQFF. The DNA of the CDR3 is TGCGCCAGCAGCTTAAGGTCCGGGACTAATCGTGAGCAGTTCTTC. The rearrangement links TRBV5-1 to TRBJ2-1, with TRBD2 identical over 7 bases. CDR3 length: 15 amino acids. J lost 9 bases, V lost 2 bases, and 11 bases had no gene match. Germline V lookup: CDR1 SGHRS, CDR2 YFSETQ.

The J gene is TRBJ2-2, the V gene TRBV18; D call uncertain. The CDR3 is made up of 14 amino acids. Germline assignment: CDR1 KGHSH and CDR2 LQKENI. V dropped 2 bases and J dropped 4 bases, with 8 bases sitting between them. Here the CDR3 reads CASSPSDSTGELFF. CDR3 bases: TGTGCCAGCTCACCAAGCGATTCCACCGGGGAGCTGTTTTTT.

This chain joins TRBV16 and TRBJ1-4, with 8 bases that match TRBD1. The CDR3 has 15 residues. V lost 5 bases and J lost 2; bases outside the gene matches: 4. The germline CDR1 and CDR2 sequences are KGHSY and FQNENV. Written as DNA, the CDR3 is TGTGCCAGCAGCGACAGGGGACAGACTAATGAAAAACTGTTTTTT. This translates into CASSDRGQTNEKLFF.

V usage is TRBV25-1 and J usage is TRBJ2-5; 9 bases align to TRBD1. The germline CDR1 and CDR2 sequences are MGHDK and SYGVNS. This CDR3 is built from 15 residues. V was clipped by 2 bases and J by 5 bases; unmatched bases: 6. The CDR3 region has the DNA TGTGCCAGCAGTGAACCAGCTGGACAGGGGGAGACCCAGTACTTC. Residues: CASSEPAGQGETQYF.